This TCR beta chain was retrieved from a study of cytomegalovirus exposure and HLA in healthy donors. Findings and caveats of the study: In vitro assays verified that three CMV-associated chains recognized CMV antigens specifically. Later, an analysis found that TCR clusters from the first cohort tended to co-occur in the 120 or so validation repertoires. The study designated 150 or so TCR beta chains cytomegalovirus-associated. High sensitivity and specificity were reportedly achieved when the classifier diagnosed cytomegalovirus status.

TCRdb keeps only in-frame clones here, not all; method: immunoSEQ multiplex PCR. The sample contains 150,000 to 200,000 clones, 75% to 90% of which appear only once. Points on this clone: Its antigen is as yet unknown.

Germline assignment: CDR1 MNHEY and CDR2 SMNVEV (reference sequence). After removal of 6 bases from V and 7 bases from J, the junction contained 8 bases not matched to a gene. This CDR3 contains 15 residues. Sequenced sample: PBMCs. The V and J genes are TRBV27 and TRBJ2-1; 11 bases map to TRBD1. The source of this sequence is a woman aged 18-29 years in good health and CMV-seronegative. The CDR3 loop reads CASRRGQGGLNEQFF. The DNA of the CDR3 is TGTGCCAGCAGACGGGGACAGGGGGGTTTGAATGAGCAGTTCTTC.